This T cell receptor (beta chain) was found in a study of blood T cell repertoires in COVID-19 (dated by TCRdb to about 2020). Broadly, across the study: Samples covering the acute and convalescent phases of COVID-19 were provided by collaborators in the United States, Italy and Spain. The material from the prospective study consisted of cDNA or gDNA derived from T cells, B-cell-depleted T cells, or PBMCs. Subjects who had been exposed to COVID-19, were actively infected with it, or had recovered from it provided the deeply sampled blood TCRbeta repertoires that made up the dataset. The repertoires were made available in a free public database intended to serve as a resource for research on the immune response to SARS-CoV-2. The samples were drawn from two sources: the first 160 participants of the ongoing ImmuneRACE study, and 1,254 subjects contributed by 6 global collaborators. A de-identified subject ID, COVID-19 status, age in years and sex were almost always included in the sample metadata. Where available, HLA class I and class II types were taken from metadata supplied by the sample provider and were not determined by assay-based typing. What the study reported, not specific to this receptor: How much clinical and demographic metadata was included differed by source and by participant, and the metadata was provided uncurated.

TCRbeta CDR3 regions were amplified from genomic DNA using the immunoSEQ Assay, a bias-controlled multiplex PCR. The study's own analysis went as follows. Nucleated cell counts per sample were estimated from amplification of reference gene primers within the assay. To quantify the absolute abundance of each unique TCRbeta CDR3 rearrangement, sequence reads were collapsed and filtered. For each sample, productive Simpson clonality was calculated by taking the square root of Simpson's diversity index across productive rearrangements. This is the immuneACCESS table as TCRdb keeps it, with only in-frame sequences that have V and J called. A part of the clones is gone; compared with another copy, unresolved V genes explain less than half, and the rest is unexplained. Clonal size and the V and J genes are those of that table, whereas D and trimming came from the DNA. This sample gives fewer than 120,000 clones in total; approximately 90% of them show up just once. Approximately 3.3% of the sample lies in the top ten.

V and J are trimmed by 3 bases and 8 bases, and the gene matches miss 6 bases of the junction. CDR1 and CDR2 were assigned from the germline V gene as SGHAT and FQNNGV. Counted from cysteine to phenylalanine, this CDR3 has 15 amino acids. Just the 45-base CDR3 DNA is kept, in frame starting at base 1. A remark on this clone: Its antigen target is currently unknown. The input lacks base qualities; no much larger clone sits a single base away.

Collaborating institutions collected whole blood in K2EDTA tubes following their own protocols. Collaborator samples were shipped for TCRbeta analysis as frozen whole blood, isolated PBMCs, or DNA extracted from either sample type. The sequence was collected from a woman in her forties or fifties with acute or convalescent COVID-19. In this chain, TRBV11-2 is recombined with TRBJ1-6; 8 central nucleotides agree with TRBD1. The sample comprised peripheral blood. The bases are TGTGCCAGCAGCTTTCTCAGGGGGCGGTATTCACCCCTCCACTTT. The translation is CASSFLRGRYSPLHF.